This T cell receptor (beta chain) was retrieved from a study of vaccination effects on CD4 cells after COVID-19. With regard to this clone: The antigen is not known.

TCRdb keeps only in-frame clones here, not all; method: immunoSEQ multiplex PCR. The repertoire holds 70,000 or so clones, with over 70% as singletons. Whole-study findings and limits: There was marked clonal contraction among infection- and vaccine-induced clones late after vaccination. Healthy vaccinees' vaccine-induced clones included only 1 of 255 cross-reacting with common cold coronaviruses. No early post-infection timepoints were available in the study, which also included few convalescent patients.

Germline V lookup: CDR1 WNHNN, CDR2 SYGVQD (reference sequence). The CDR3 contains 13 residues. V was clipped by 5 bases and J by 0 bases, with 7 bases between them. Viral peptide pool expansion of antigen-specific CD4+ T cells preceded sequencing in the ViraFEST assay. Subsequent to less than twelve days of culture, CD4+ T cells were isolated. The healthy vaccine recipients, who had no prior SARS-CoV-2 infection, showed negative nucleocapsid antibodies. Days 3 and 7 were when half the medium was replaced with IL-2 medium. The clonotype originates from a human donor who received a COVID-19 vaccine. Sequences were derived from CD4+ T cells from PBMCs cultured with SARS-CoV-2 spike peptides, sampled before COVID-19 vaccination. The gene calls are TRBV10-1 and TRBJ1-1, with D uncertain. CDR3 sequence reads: CASSQQMNTEAFF. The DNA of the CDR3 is TGCGCCAGCAGTCAGCAAATGAACACTGAAGCTTTCTTT.